The 9 T cell receptor beta chains below were found in one sample sequenced in a study of CD8+CD57+ T cells in acquired aplastic anemia. Profiling of TCR beta VDJ combinations and CDR3 sequences used genomic DNA as template. TCRdb redid the calling of the reads with MiXCR, one entry per CDR3 protein. Of approximately 180,000 distinct CDR3 sequences listed, 55% to 65% are singletons. It was patients with CD8+CD57+ cell expansion by flow cytometry who were chosen for sequencing. The specimen was sorted CD4+, CD8+, or CD8+CD57+ T cells (not recorded which) from PBMCs. These receptors were obtained from a human donor with aplastic anemia.

This clonotype was found a few times. The CDR3 nucleotides read TGTGCCAGCAGAGCCGAGAGCGGGGGGACGACCTCCTACGAGCAGTACTTC. Translating it yields CASRAESGGTTSYEQYF. This sequence joins TRBV7-6 and TRBJ2-7; 9 bases match TRBD2. The ends lost 6 bases at V and 0 bases at J; junction bases unmatched: 12. Germline values: CDR1 SGHVS, CDR2 FNYEAQ. CDR3 size: 17 residues.

The chain uses TRBV15 and TRBJ2-5; possibly TRBD1 for D (6 bases). The germline CDR1 and CDR2 sequences are LNHNV and YYDKDF (reference sequence). The length of the CDR3 is 13 residues. Trimming left V 0 bases short and J 9 bases short, with 11 bases between. The CDR3: CATSRDMQGPQYF. CDR3 DNA sequence: TGTGCCACCAGCAGAGATATGCAGGGGCCCCAGTACTTC.

This clonotype showed up many times. This rearrangement joins TRBV9 to TRBJ2-3, with D perhaps matching TRBD2 (6 bases). This CDR3 has 15 amino acids. V lost 1 base to trimming and J lost 6 bases, with 15 bases between them. Germline V gene lookup returns CDR1 SGDLS and CDR2 YYNGEE. CDR3 DNA sequence: TGTGCCAGCAGCGTAAGGGACTTAGGAGGGGATACGCAGTATTTT. Protein sequence: CASSVRDLGGDTQYF.

The V call is TRBV19, the J call TRBJ1-1, with D unresolved. The germline V gene has CDR1 LNHDA and CDR2 SQIVND (reference sequence). CDR3 length: 13 residues. V was pared by 7 bases and J by 1 base, with 10 bases between. The chain's CDR3 is CASNIDTNTEAFF. Here the CDR3 DNA reads TGTGCCAGTAACATAGATACGAACACTGAAGCTTTCTTT.

V usage is TRBV7-9 and J usage is TRBJ1-4; perhaps TRBD1 as D (6 bases). V was trimmed by 4 bases and J by 7 bases, leaving 16 bases between them. The CDR3 consists of 15 residues. The germline CDR1 and CDR2 sequences are SEHNR and FQNEAQ (reference sequence). CDR3 sequence (DNA): TGTGCCAGCAGCTCAGACAGGTTGGGACTTGAAAAACTGTTTTTT. Protein product: CASSSDRLGLEKLFF.

This rearrangement joins TRBV25-1 to TRBJ2-1, with D unresolved. This CDR3 has 15 residues. Germline V gene lookup returns CDR1 MGHDK and CDR2 SYGVNS. V lost 3 bases, J lost 3 bases, and 12 bases lay in between. Here the CDR3 DNA reads TGTGCCAGCAGTGAGGTCGCACCAAACTACAATGAGCAGTTCTTC. This sequence encodes CASSEVAPNYNEQFF.

The rearrangement links TRBV25-1 to TRBJ1-6; D might be TRBD1 (5 bases). V lost 10 bases and J lost 5, with 15 bases in between. CDR1 is MGHDK and CDR2 is SYGVNS in the germline V gene. The CDR3 runs 14 residues. The CDR3 reads CATRTGLHNSPLHF. CDR3 DNA: TGTGCCACCCGAACAGGACTGCATAATTCACCCCTCCACTTT.

CDR3 sequence: CSARGQGIAKDSYNSPLHF. In DNA form, the CDR3 reads TGCAGTGCTAGAGGACAGGGTATTGCTAAGGACTCCTATAATTCACCCCTCCACTTT. J is TRBJ1-6 and V is TRBV20-1, with 7 nucleotides matching TRBD1. Per germline, CDR1 DFQATT and CDR2 SNEGSKA (reference sequence). V shed 1 base and J 0 bases; nucleotides not matched to a gene: 12. CDR3 length: 19 residues.

This chain's CDR3 is CASRGGTDTQYF. DNA for the CDR3: TGTGCCAGCCGGGGAGGCACAGATACGCAGTATTTT. The chain employs TRBV4-2 and TRBJ2-3; tentatively, D is TRBD2 (5 bases). This CDR3 spans 12 amino acids. CDR1 and CDR2 from the germline V gene are LGHNA and YNFKEQ. With 8 bases removed from V and 1 base from J, the gap between germline ends came to 7 bases.